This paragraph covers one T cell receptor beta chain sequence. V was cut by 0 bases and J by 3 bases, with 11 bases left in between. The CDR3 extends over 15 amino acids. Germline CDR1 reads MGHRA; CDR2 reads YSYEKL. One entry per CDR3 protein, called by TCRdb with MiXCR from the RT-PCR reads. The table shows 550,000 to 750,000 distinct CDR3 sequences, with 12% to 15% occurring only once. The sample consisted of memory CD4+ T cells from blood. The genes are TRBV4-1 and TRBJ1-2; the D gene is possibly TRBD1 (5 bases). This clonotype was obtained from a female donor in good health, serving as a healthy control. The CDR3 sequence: CASSQDRGGDYGYTF. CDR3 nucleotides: TGCGCCAGCAGCCAAGATCGGGGGGGGGACTATGGCTACACCTTC.